This TCR beta chain derives from a study of cytomegalovirus exposure and HLA in healthy donors. Study summary: The same platform as the approximately 670 first-cohort repertoires was used for the 120 or so validation repertoires, a later analysis reported.

As concerns this clone: The antigen is unknown. The identical CDR3 is also encoded by other nucleotide sequences in the sample.

CDR1 and CDR2 (germline): KGHSH, LQKENI. The CDR3 loop spans 12 amino acids. Trimming took off 4 bases at V and 0 bases at J, with 3 bases between the two ends. The study's findings and limits: The CMV antigen specificity of three CMV-associated chains was confirmed through in vitro analysis. While the bulk of TCR sequences proved rare, some public TCRs turned up in many donors. It was reported that the classifier diagnosed cytomegalovirus status with high specificity and sensitivity in both the original and validation cohorts.

Clones were read by immunoSEQ multiplex PCR, and TCRdb kept only the in-frame ones, dropping some. The sample holds approximately 130,000 clones; 85% to 90% are singletons and the top ten take roughly 1.9%. The chain uses TRBV18 and TRBJ2-5; D remains ambiguous. The sequenced sample was PBMCs. The clonotype was recovered from a woman aged 25 to 39 in good health and CMV-seronegative. The CDR3 protein is CASSLNQETQYF. CDR3 nucleotide sequence: TGTGCCAGCTCACTCAACCAAGAGACCCAGTACTTC.